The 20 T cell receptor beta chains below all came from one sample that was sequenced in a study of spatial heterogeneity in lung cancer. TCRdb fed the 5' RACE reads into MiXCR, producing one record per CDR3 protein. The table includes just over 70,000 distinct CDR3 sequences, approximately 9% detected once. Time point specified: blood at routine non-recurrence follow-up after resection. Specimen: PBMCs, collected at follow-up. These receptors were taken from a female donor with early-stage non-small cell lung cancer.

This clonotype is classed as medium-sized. As DNA, the CDR3 is TGTGCCATCAGTGAGTCGACGGCGGGATACAACAATGAGCAGTTCTTC. Protein: CAISESTAGYNNEQFF. The chain employs TRBV10-3 and TRBJ2-1; perhaps TRBD2 as D (6 bases). Trimming shortened V by 0 bases and J by 5 bases, and 14 bases separated the two germline ends. Germline values: CDR1 ENHRY, CDR2 SYGVKD. The CDR3 is 16 residues long.

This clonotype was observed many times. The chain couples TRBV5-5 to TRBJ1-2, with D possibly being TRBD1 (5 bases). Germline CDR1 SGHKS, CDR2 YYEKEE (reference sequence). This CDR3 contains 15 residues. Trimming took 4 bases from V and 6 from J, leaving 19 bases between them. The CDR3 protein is CASSTLPGHMNGYTF. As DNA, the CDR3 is TGTGCCAGCAGCACCTTACCGGGGCATATGAATGGCTACACCTTC.

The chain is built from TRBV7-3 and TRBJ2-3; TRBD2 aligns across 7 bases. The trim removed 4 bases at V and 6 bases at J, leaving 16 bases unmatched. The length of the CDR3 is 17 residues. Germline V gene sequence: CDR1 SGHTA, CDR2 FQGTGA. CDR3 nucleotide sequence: TGTGCCAGCAGCTCGCGCAACTCTCCAGCGGGAACGGATACGCAGTATTTT. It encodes CASSSRNSPAGTDTQYF.

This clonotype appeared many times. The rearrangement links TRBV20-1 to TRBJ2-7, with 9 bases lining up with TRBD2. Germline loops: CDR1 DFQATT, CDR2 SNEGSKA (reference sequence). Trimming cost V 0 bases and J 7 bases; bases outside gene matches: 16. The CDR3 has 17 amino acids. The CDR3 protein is CSARDREREAVRGEQYF. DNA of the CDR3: TGCAGTGCTAGAGATCGAGAGCGGGAGGCTGTACGGGGGGAGCAGTACTTC.

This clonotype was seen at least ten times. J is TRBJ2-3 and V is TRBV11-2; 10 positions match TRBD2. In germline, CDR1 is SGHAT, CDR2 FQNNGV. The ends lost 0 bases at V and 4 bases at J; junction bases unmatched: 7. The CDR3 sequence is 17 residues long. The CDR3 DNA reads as TGTGCCAGCAGCTTAGATCGAGCTAGCGGGAGCCCAGATACGCAGTATTTT. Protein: CASSLDRASGSPDTQYF. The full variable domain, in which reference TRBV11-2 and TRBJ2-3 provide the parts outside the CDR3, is EAGVAQSPRYKIIEKRQSVAFWCNPISGHATLYWYQQILGQGPKLLIQFQNNGVVDDSQLPKDRFSAERLKGVDSTLKIQPAKLEDSAVYLCASSLDRASGSPDTQYFGPGTRLTVL.

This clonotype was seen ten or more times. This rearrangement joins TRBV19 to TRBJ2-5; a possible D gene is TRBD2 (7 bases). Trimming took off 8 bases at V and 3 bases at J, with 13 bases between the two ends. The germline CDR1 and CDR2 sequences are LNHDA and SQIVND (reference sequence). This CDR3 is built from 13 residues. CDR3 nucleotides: TGTGCCAGTTCTGAGGGGGGGGAAGAGACCCAGTACTTC. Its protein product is CASSEGGEETQYF.

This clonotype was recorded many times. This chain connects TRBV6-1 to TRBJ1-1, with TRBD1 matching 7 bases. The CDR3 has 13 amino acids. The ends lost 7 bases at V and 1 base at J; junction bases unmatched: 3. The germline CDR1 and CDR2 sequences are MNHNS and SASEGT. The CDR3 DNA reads TGTGCCAGCAAGGGACAGCCGAACACTGAAGCTTTCTTT. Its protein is CASKGQPNTEAFF.

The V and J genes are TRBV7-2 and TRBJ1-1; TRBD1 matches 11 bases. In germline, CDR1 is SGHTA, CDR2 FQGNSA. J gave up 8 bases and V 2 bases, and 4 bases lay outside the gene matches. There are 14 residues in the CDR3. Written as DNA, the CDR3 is TGTGCCAGCAGCTTAAACGGACAGGGGGCAGAAGCTTTCTTT. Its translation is CASSLNGQGAEAFF.

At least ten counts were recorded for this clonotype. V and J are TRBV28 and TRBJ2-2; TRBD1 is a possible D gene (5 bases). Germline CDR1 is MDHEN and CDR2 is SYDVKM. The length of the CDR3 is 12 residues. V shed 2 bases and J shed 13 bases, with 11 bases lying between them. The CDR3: CASSLQGGMLFF. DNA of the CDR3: TGTGCCAGCAGTTTACAGGGCGGAATGCTGTTTTTT.

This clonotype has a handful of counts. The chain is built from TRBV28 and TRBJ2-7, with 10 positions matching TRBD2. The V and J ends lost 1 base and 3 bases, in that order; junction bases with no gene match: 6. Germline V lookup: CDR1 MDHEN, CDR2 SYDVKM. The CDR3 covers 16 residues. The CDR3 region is CASSLSSASGSYEQYF. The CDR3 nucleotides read TGTGCCAGCAGTTTATCCTCGGCTAGCGGGAGCTACGAGCAGTACTTC.

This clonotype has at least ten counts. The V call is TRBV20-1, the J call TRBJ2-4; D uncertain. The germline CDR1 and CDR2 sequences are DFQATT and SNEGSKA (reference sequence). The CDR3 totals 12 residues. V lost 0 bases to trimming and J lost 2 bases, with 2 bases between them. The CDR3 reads CSARDPKNIQYF. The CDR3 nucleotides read TGCAGTGCTAGAGATCCCAAAAACATTCAGTACTTC.

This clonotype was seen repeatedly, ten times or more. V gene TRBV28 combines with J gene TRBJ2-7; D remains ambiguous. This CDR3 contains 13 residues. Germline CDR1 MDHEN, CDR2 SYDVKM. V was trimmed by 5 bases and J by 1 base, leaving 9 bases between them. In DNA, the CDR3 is TGTGCCAGCAGTCCCTCGTGGTCCTACGAGCAGTACTTC. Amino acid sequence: CASSPSWSYEQYF.

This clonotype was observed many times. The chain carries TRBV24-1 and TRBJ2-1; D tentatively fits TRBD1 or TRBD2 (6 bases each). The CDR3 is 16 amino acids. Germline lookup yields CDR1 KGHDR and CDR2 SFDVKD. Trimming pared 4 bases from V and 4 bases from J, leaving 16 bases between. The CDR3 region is CATSDNRARGYNEQFF. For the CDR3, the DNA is TGTGCCACCAGTGACAACAGGGCTCGGGGGTACAATGAGCAGTTCTTC.

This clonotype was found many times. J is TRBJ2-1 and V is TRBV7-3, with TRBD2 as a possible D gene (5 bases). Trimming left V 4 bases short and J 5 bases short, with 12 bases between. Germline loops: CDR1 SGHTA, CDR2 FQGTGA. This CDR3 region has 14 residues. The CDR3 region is CASSSGLMNNEQFF. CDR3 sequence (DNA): TGTGCCAGCAGCTCAGGACTGATGAACAATGAGCAGTTCTTC. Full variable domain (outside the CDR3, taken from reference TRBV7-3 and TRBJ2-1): GAGVSQTPSNKVTEKGKYVELRCDPISGHTALYWYRQSLGQGPEFLIYFQGTGAADDSGLPNDRFFAVRPEGSVSTLKIQRTERGDSAVYLCASSSGLMNNEQFFGPGTRLTVL.

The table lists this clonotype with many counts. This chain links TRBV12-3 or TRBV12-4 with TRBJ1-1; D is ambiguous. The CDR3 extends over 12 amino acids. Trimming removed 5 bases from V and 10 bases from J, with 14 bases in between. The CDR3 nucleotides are TGTGCCAGCAGTACCAGCTCACGGGGAGCTTTCTTT. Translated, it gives CASSTSSRGAFF.

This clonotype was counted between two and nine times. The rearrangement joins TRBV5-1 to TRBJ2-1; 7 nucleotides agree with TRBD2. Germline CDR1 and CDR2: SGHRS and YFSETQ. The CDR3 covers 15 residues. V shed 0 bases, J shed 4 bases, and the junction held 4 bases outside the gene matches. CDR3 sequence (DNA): TGCGCCAGCAGCTTGGTGGCTAGCGGTTACAATGAGCAGTTCTTC. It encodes CASSLVASGYNEQFF.

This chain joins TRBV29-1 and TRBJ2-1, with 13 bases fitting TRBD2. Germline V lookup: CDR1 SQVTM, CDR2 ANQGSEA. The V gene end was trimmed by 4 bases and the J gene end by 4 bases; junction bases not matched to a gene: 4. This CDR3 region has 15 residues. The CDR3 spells CSVGGLAGLYNEQFF. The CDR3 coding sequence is TGCAGCGTTGGGGGACTAGCGGGACTATACAATGAGCAGTTCTTC.

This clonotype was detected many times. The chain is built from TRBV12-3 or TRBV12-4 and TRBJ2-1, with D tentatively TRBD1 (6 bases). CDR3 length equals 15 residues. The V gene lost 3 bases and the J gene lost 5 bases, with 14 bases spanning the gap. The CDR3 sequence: CASSFGDTGNNEQFF. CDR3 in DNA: TGTGCCAGCAGTTTTGGGGACACGGGGAACAATGAGCAGTTCTTC.

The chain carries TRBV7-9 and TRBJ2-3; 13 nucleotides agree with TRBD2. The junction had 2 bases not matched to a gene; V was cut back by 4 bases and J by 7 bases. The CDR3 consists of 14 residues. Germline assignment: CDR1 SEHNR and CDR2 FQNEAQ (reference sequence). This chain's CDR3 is CASSSGLAGNTQYF. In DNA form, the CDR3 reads TGTGCCAGCAGCTCGGGACTAGCGGGGAATACGCAGTATTTT.

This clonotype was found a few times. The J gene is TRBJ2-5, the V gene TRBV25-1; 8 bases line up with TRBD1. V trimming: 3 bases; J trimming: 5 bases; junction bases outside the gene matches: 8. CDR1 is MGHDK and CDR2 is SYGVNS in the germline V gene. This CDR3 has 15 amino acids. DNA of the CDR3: TGTGCCAGCAGTGATCCGGACAGGGTCAGGGAGACCCAGTACTTC. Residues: CASSDPDRVRETQYF.